This T cell receptor (beta chain) was identified in a study of vaccination and CD4 T cells after COVID-19. Study information: Diagnosis preceded the drawing of post-COVID samples by a median around 95 days (range 35 to 161). Following dose two, a median around 70 days (range 14 to 241) passed before post-vaccine samples were taken.

CD4+ T cells that had been cultured provided DNA sequenced with the Oncomine TCR Beta short-read assay. TCRdb itself ran the PCR reads through MiXCR, one entry per CDR3 protein. The sample holds roughly 7,000 distinct CDR3 sequences, 45% to 55% seen once. Specified treatment: roughly 11-day PBMC culture with coronavirus spike peptide pools or control peptides (ViraFEST assay). Positive PCR results dated from March to December 2020, before the US Alpha, Beta and Delta variants. Turning to this clonotype: The antigen remains undetermined.

Germline loops: CDR1 LNHDA, CDR2 SQIVND (reference sequence). Trimming stripped 5 bases from V and 0 bases from J, with 11 bases between. The CDR3 totals 15 residues. Material for sequencing was CD4+ T cells from blood, cultured in vitro. The chain links TRBV19 to TRBJ1-3; D ambiguous. This TCR was sampled from a human donor who had recovered from COVID-19. The CDR3, as DNA: TGTGCCAGTAGTGAAACAGATTCCTCTGGAAACACCATATATTTT. Protein: CASSETDSSGNTIYF.